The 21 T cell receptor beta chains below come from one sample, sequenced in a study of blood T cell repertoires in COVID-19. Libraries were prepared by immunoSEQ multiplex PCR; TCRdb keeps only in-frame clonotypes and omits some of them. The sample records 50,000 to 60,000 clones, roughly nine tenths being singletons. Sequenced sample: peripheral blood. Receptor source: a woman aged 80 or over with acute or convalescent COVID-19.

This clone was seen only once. CDR3 DNA: TGCGCCAGCAGCTTGTTTATTTTGCATATTGGGGACAGCTCCTACGAGCAGTACTTC. It specifies CASSLFILHIGDSSYEQYF. This chain uses TRBV5-1 with TRBJ2-7; 7 nucleotides align to TRBD1. This CDR3 contains 19 residues. In germline, CDR1 is SGHRS, CDR2 YFSETQ. V lost 1 base and J lost 0; bases outside the gene matches: 16.

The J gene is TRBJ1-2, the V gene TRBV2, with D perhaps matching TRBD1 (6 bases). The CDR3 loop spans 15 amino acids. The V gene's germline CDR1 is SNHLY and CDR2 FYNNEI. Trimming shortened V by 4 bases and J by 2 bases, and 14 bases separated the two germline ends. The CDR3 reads CASSGFGQWNYGYTF. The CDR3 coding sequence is TGTGCCAGCAGTGGATTCGGACAGTGGAACTATGGCTACACCTTC.

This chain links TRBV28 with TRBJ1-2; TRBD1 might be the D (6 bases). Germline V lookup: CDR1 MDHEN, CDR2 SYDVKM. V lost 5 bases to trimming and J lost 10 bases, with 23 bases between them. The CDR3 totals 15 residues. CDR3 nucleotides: TGTGCCAGCAGTGCCCAGGGCGGGGGCTATAGGGTCTACACCTTC. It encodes CASSAQGGGYRVYTF.

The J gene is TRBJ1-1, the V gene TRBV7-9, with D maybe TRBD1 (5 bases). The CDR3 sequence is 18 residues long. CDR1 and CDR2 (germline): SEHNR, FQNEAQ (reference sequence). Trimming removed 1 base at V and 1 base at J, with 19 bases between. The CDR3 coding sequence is TGTGCCAGCAGCTTAGTAGGCGACTGGTCAGGGAAGAACACTGAAGCTTTCTTT. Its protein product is CASSLVGDWSGKNTEAFF.

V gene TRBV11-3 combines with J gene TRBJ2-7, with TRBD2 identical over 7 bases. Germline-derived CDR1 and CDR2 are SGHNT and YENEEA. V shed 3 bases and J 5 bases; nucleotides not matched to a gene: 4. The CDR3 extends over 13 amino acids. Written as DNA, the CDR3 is TGTGCCAGCAGCTTGGGAGGGGCCGACGAGCAGTACTTC. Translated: CASSLGGADEQYF.

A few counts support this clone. CDR3 in DNA: TGTGCCAGCACCGTGTCTAACCTCTACGAGCAGTACTTC. It is translated as CASTVSNLYEQYF. This rearrangement joins TRBV6-5 to TRBJ2-7; D gene ambiguous. Trimming took 7 bases from V and 3 from J, leaving 13 bases between them. CDR3 length: 13 amino acids. Germline V CDR1 and CDR2: MNHEY, SVGAGI.

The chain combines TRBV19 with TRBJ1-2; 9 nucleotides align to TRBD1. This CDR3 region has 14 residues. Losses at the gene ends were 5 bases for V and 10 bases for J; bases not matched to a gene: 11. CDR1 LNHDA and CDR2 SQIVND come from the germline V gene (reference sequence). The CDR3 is CASSPRDRVLSYTF. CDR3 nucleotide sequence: TGTGCCAGTAGTCCCCGGGACAGGGTCCTATCCTACACCTTC.

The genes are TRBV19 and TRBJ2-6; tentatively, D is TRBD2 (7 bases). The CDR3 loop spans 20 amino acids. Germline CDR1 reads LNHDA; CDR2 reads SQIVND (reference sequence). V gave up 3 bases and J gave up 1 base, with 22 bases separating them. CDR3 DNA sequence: TGTGCCAGTAGTATGTGGGGGGGCTCAGTCGGGTTTTCTGGGGCCAACGTCCTGACTTTC. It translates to CASSMWGGSVGFSGANVLTF.

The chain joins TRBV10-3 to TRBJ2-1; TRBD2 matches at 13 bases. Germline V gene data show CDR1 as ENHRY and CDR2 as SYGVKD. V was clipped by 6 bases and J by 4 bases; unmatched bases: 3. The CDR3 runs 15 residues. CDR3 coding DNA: TGTGCCATCAGCTTGACTAGCGGGAGGTACAATGAGCAGTTCTTC. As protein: CAISLTSGRYNEQFF.

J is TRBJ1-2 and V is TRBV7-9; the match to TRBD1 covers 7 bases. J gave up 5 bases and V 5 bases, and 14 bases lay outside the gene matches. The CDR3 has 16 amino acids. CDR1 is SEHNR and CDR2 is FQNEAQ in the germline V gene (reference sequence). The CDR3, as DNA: TGTGCCAGCAGCGCCTCTGAGGGGGCTGGCGGATATGGCTACACCTTC. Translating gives CASSASEGAGGYGYTF.

This CDR3 is CAWNRGGNQPQHF. For the CDR3, the DNA is TGTGCCTGGAACAGGGGGGGCAATCAGCCCCAGCATTTT. The chain joins TRBV30 to TRBJ1-5, with 8 bases lining up with TRBD1. The V gene's germline CDR1 is GTSNPN and CDR2 SVGIG (reference sequence). The CDR3 length is 13 residues. V lost 4 bases, J lost 2 bases, and 1 base stayed unmatched.

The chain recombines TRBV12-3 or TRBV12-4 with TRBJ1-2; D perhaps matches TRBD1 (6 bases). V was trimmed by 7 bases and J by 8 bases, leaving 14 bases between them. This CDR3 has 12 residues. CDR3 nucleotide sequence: TGTGCCAGCACCATGGGACAAGAAGGCTACACCTTC. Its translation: CASTMGQEGYTF.

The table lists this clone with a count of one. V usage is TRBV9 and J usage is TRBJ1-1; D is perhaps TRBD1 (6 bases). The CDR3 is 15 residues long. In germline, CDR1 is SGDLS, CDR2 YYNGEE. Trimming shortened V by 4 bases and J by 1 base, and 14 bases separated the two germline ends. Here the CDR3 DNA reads TGTGCCAGCAGCCCCCGACAGGCAACGAACACTGAAGCTTTCTTT. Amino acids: CASSPRQATNTEAFF.

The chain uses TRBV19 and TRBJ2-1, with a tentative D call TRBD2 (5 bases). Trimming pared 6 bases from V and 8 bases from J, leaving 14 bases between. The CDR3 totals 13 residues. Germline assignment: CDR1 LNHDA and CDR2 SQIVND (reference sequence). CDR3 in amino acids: CASSLAPWDEQFF. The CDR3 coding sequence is TGTGCCAGTAGCCTAGCCCCCTGGGATGAGCAGTTCTTC.

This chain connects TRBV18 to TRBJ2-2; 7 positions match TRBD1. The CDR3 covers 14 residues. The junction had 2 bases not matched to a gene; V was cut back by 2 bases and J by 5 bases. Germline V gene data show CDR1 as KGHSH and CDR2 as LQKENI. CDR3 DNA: TGTGCCAGCTCACCAACGACAGGGACCGGGGAGCTGTTTTTT. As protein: CASSPTTGTGELFF. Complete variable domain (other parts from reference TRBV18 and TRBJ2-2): NAGVMQNPRHLVRRRGQEARLRCSPMKGHSHVYWYRQLPEEGLKFMVYLQKENIIDESGMPKERFSAEFPKEGPSILRIQQVVRGDSAAYFCASSPTTGTGELFFGEGSRLTVL.

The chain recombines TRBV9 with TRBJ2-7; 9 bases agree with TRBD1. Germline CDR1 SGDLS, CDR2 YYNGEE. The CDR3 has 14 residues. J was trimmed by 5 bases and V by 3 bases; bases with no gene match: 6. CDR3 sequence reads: CASSAGTGRDEQYF. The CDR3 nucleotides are TGTGCCAGCAGCGCCGGGACAGGGCGTGACGAGCAGTACTTC.

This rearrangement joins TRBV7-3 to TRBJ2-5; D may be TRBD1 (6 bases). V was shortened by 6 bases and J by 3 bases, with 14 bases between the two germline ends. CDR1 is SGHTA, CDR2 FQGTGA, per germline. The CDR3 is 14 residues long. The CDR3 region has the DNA TGTGCCAGCAGTCCTGGACAGACCAAAGAGACCCAGTACTTC. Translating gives CASSPGQTKETQYF. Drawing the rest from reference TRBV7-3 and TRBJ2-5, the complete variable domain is GAGVSQTPSNKVTEKGKYVELRCDPISGHTALYWYRQSLGQGPEFLIYFQGTGAADDSGLPNDRFFAVRPEGSVSTLKIQRTERGDSAVYLCASSPGQTKETQYFGPGTRLLVL.

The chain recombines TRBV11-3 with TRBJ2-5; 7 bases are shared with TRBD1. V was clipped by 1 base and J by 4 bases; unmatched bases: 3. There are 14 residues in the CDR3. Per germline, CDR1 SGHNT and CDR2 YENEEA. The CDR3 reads CASSLGDRAETQYF. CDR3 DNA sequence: TGTGCCAGCAGCTTAGGTGACAGGGCAGAGACCCAGTACTTC.

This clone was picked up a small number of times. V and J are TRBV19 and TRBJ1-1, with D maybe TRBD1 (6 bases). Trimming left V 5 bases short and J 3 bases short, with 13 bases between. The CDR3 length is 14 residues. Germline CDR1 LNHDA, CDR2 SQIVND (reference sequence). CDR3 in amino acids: CASSHNRVDTEAFF. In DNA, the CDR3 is TGTGCCAGTAGTCATAACAGGGTTGACACTGAAGCTTTCTTT.

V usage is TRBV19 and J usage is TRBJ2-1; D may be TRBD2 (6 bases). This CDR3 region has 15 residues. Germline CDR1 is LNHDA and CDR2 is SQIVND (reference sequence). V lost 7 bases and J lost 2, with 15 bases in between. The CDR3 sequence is CASKKGRGTYNEQFF. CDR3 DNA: TGTGCCAGTAAAAAAGGGCGCGGGACCTACAATGAGCAGTTCTTC.

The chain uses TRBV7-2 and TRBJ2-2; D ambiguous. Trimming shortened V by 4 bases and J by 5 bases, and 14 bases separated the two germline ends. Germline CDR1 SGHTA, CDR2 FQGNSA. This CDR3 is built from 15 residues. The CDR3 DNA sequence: TGTGCCAGCAGCTCCCAATCCCTAAGAACCGGGGAGCTGTTTTTT. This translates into CASSSQSLRTGELFF.